The 4 T cell receptor beta chains reported below all come from one sample, sequenced in a study of blood T cell repertoires in COVID-19 (dated by TCRdb to 2020 to 2021). The library was prepared using the immunoSEQ multiplex PCR assay. What TCRdb holds here is the immuneACCESS table cut down to in-frame rearrangements. Part of the clones is not present; checked against another copy, under half of the missing clones reflect an unresolved V gene, and the others are unexplained. For this sample the table gives approximately 160,000 clones, of which 85% to 95% were detected only once. The ten largest make up around 2% of the sample. The sequenced sample was peripheral blood. These receptors came from a woman aged 55-75 years with COVID-19, enrolled during active disease.

The V and J genes are TRBV27 and TRBJ2-5; the D is unclear. This CDR3 region has 13 residues. CDR1 is MNHEY and CDR2 is SMNVEV in the germline V gene (reference sequence). V was shortened by 6 bases and J by 1 base, with 9 bases between the two germline ends. CDR3 in DNA: TGTGCCAGCAGAAACTCCCGCCAAGAGACCCAGTACTTC. The encoded protein is CASRNSRQETQYF.

The chain is built from TRBV29-1 and TRBJ2-7; possibly TRBD2 for D (5 bases). Trimming removed 6 bases at V and 7 bases at J, with 16 bases between. Germline lookup yields CDR1 SQVTM and CDR2 ANQGSEA. The CDR3 loop spans 12 amino acids. This chain's CDR3 is CSVEVTRGEQYF. DNA of the CDR3: TGCAGCGTCGAGGTCACCCGGGGAGAGCAGTACTTC.

This chain joins TRBV5-6 and TRBJ1-5; D remains ambiguous. Germline V gives CDR1 SGHDT, CDR2 YYEEEE. Trimming removed 3 bases at V and 0 bases at J, with 7 bases between. The length of the CDR3 is 14 residues. In nucleotides, the CDR3 is TGTGCCAGCAGCTACTTTGGTAGCAATCAGCCCCAGCATTTT. Encoded protein: CASSYFGSNQPQHF.

For the CDR3, the DNA is TGTGCCAGCAGCCCCAGCGGGGCCTCCTACAATGAGCAGTTCTTC. As protein: CASSPSGASYNEQFF. The chain recombines TRBV7-7 with TRBJ2-1; 7 bases fit TRBD2. This CDR3 has 15 amino acids. Germline V CDR1 and CDR2: SSHAT, FNYEAQ (reference sequence). V was clipped by 5 bases and J by 0 bases; unmatched bases: 4. Drawing the rest from reference TRBV7-7 and TRBJ2-1, the complete variable domain is GAGVSQSPRYKVTKRGQDVTLRCDPISSHATLYWYQQALGQGPEFLTYFNYEAQPDKSGLPSDRFSAERPEGSISTLTIQRTEQRDSAMYRCASSPSGASYNEQFFGPGTRLTVL.